This T cell receptor (beta chain) was observed in a study of radiation and T cells in renal cell carcinoma. The method was immunoSEQ multiplex PCR; TCRdb's version includes in-frame clones alone and lacks a portion of them. The table records roughly 82,000 clones, about nine tenths of them present only once. The CDR3 runs to 17 residues. The V end was cut by 0 bases, the J end by 3 bases, with 16 bases between. The V gene's germline CDR1 is SGDLS and CDR2 YYNGEE. The time point is: blood 4 weeks post-SBRT, at nephrectomy. Treatment defined: 15 Gy SBRT to primary tumor, nephrectomy 4 weeks later. The chain combines TRBV9 with TRBJ2-1; D may be TRBD1 (6 bases). Sequencing used blood, obtained from a patient whose treatment included radiotherapy and nephrectomy. The receptor's source is a woman in her seventies with renal cell carcinoma. The CDR3 protein is CASSVGVGDTVYNEQFF. The CDR3 region has the DNA TGTGCCAGCAGCGTAGGAGTAGGGGACACAGTCTACAATGAGCAGTTCTTC.